The T cell receptor (beta chain) under discussion was sequenced for a study of blood T cell repertoires in COVID-19. Turning to the study itself: The United States, Italy and Spain were the sources of the acute and convalescent COVID-19 samples. From T cells, B-cell-depleted T cells, or PBMCs came the material, which was cDNA or gDNA.

In its sample, this clone was seen once. Here immunoSEQ multiplex PCR was the method, and the copy in TCRdb shows in-frame clones only, minus some. The repertoire holds 180,000 or so clones, 86% seen once, with about 6% in the top ten. Per the germline V gene, CDR1 is SEHNR and CDR2 is FQNEAQ (reference sequence). CDR3 size: 14 residues. The ends were cut back, 4 bases at V and 2 bases at J, with 12 bases in the middle. Sequences were obtained from PBMCs or T cells enriched from blood (not recorded which). This chain connects TRBV7-9 to TRBJ2-7, with TRBD1 as a possible D gene (6 bases). This TCR came from a man between 40 and 49 years old with acute COVID-19. CDR3 in amino acids: CASSWDKTTYEQYF. As DNA, the CDR3 is TGTGCCAGCAGCTGGGACAAAACCACCTACGAGCAGTACTTC.